This T cell receptor (beta chain) was found in a study of blood T cell repertoires in COVID-19. Researchers sorted participants into cohorts using their self-reported clinical history. The CDR3 totals 15 residues. CDR1 and CDR2 (germline): LGHNA, YSLEER. Trimming cost V 3 bases and J 4 bases; bases outside gene matches: 4. Assay used: immunoSEQ multiplex PCR; TCRdb lists only in-frame clones, some missing. The table has about 270,000 clones, about 89% seen once; the top ten hold under 3%. This clone has only one observation. The receptor was isolated from a woman between 18 and 30 years old who had recovered from COVID-19. The V gene is TRBV4-3, the J gene TRBJ2-1, with TRBD1 matching over 9 bases. Sequencing used PBMCs or T cells enriched from blood (not recorded which). CDR3 bases: TGCGCCAGCAGCCAGACGACAGGGGGGTACAATGAGCAGTTCTTC. Translated: CASSQTTGGYNEQFF.